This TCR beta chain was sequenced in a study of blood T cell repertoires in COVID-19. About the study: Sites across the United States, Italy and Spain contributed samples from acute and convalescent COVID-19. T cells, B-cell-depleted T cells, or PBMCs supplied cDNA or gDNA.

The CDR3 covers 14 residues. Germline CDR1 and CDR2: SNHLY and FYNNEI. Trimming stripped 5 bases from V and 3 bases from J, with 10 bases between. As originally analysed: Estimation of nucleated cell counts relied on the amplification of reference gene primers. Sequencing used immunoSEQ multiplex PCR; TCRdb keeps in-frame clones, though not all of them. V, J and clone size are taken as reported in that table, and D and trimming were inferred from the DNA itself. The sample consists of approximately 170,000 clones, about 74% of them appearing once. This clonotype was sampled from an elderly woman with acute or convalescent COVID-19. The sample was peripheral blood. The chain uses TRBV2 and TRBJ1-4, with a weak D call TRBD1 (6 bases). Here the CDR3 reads CASSRDTSNEKLFF. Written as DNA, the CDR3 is TGTGCCAGCAGTAGGGACACTTCTAATGAAAAACTGTTTTTT.